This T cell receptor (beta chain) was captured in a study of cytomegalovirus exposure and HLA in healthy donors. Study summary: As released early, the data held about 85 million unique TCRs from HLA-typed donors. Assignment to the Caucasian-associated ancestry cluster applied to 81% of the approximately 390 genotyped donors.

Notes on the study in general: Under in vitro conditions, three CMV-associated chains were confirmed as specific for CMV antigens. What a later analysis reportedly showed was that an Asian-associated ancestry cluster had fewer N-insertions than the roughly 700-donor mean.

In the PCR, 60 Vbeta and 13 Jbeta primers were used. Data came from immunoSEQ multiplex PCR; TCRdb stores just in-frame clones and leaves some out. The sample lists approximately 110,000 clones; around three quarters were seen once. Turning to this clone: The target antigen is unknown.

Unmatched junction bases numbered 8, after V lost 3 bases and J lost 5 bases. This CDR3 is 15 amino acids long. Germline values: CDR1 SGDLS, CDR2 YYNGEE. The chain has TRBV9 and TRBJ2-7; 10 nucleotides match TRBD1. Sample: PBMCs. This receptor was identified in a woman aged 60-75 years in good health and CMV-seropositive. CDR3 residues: CASSATGTGANEQYF. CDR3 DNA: TGTGCCAGCAGCGCGACCGGGACAGGGGCAAACGAGCAGTACTTC. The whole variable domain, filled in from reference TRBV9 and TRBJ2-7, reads DSGVTQTPKHLITATGQRVTLRCSPRSGDLSVYWYQQSLDQGLQFLIQYYNGEERAKGNILERFSAQQFPDLHSELNLSSLELGDSALYFCASSATGTGANEQYFGPGTRLTVT.